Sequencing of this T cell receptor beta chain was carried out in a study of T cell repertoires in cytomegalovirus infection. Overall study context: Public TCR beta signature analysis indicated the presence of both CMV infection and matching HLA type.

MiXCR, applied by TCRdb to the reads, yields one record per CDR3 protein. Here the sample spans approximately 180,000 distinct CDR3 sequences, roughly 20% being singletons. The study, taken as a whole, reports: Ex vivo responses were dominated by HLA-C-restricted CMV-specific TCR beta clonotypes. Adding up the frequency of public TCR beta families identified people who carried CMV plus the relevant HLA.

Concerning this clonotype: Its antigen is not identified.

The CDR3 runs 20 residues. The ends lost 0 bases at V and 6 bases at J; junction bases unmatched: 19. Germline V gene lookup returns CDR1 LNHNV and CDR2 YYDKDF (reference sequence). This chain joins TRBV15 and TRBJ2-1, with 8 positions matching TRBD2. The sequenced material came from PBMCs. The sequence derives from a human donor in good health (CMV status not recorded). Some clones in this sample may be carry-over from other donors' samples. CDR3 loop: CATSRDRGHGRASSINEQFF. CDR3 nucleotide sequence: TGTGCCACCAGCAGAGATAGGGGCCACGGGAGGGCCTCATCTATCAATGAGCAGTTCTTC.